The sequence of this T cell receptor beta chain was determined in a study of shared clonotypes between healthy human individuals. The protocol was immunoSEQ multiplex PCR, while the TCRdb copy is restricted to in-frame clones and leaves out a portion. The table lists roughly 490,000 clones, about 80% of them singletons, with roughly 12% in the top ten. CDR1 is SQVTM, CDR2 ANQGSEA, per germline. Trimming removed 4 bases at V and 8 bases at J, with 11 bases between. The CDR3 is made up of 11 amino acids. This sequence joins TRBV29-1 and TRBJ1-2; the D gene is possibly TRBD1 (5 bases). Source material: PBMCs. This TCR was sampled from a woman in her forties in good health. Some clones in this sample may be carry-over from other donors' samples. CDR3: CSVVVGEGYTF. The DNA for the CDR3 is TGCAGCGTTGTGGTAGGGGAAGGCTACACCTTC. The variable domain in full, with the rest retrieved from reference TRBV29-1 and TRBJ1-2, is SAVISQKPSRDICQRGTSLTIQCQVDSQVTMMFWYRQQPGQSLTLIATANQGSEATYESGFVIDKFPISRPNLTFSTLTVSNMSPEDSSIYLCSVVVGEGYTFGSGTRLTVV.